This TCR beta chain was sequenced for a study of blood T cell repertoires in COVID-19. The wider study: T cells, B-cell-depleted T cells, or PBMCs supplied cDNA or gDNA.

Under the authors' procedure: Using reference gene primer amplification, nucleated cell counts were estimated. TCRdb's copy holds only in-frame clones and misses some; the assay was immunoSEQ multiplex PCR. From that table come the V and J calls and clone size; the DNA was used to work out D and trimming. The sample has about 44,000 clones, about nine tenths seen once. The receptor's source is an elderly woman in a cohort sampled during active or convalescent COVID-19. Input material: peripheral blood.

The CDR3 bases are TGTGCCACCAGCAGAGTAATCGGGCAGGGGAACACCGGGGAGCTGTTTTTT. This sequence encodes CATSRVIGQGNTGELFF. The chain uses TRBV15 and TRBJ2-2; D possibly corresponds to TRBD1 (5 bases). V lost 1 base to trimming and J lost 1 base, with 13 bases between them. This CDR3 spans 17 amino acids. Germline assignment: CDR1 LNHNV and CDR2 YYDKDF (reference sequence).